This T cell receptor (beta chain) was sequenced during a study of vaccination effects on CD4 cells after COVID-19. For the study at large: BNT162b2 vaccine or mRNA-1273 vaccine was given to participants in two doses.

The germline V and J ends were trimmed by 0 bases and 7 bases, with 13 bases remaining between them. The germline gives CDR1 GTSNPN, CDR2 SVGIG (reference sequence). CDR3 length equals 13 residues. Sequenced by immunoSEQ multiplex PCR; TCRdb stores in-frame clones only, minus some. The sample lists tens of thousands of clones; approximately 72% were seen once. Note on this clone: Antigen unknown.

Researchers isolated CD4+ T cells once about 11 days of culture had elapsed. People in the vaccine group had not been infected with SARS-CoV-2 before, and their nucleocapsid antibodies were negative. The receptor was isolated from a human donor who received a COVID-19 vaccine. The sequenced sample was CD4+ T cells from PBMCs cultured without peptide, obtained before COVID-19 vaccination. This chain joins TRBV30 and TRBJ2-7, with a weak D call TRBD1 (5 bases). The DNA for the CDR3 is TGTGCCTGGAGTGTTAATCAGGGTAGAGAGCAGTACTTC. Translation gives CAWSVNQGREQYF.